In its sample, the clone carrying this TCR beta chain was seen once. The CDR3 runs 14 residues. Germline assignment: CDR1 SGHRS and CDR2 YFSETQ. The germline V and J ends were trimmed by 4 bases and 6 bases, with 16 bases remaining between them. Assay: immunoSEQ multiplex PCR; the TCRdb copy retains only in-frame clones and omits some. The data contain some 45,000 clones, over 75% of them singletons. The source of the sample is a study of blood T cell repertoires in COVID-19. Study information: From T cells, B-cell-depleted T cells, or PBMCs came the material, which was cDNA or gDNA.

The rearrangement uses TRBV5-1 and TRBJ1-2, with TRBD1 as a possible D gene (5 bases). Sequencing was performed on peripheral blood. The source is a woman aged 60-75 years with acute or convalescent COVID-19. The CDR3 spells CASSTRDWGNGYTF. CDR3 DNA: TGCGCCAGCAGCACCCGGGACTGGGGAAATGGCTACACCTTC.